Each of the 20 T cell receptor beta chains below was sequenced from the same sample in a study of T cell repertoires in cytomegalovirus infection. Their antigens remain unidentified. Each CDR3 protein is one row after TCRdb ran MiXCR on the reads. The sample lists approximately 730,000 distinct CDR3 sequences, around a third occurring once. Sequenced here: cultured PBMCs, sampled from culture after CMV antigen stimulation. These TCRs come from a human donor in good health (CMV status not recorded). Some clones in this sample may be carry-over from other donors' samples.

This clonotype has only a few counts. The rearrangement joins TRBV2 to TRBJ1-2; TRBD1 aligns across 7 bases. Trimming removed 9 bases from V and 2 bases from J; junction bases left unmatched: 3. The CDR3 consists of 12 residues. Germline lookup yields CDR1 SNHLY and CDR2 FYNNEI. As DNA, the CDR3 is TGTGCCAGGCAGGGACAGAACTATGGCTACACCTTC. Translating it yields CARQGQNYGYTF.

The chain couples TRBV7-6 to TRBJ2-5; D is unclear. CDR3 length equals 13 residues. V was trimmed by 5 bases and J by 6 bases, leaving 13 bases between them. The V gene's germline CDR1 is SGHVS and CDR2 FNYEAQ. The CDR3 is CASSNPTMKTQYF. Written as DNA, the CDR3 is TGTGCCAGCAGCAATCCCACAATGAAGACCCAGTACTTC.

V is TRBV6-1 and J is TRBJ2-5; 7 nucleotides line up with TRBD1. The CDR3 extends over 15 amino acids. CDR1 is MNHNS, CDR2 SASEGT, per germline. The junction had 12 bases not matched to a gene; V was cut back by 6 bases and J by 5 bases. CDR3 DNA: TGTGCCAGCAGAGAGGGACCGGGACAGCCGGAGACCCAGTACTTC. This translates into CASREGPGQPETQYF.

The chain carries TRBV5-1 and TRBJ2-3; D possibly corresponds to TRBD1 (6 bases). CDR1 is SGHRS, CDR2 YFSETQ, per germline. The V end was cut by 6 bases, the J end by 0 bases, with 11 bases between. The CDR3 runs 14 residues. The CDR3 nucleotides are TGCGCCAGCACGGACAGCCCTAGCACAGATACGCAGTATTTT. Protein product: CASTDSPSTDTQYF. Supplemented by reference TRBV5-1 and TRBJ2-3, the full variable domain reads KAGVTQTPRYLIKTRGQQVTLSCSPISGHRSVSWYQQTPGQGLQFLFEYFSETQRNKGNFPGRFSGRQFSNSRSEMNVSTLELGDSALYLCASTDSPSTDTQYFGPGTRLTVL.

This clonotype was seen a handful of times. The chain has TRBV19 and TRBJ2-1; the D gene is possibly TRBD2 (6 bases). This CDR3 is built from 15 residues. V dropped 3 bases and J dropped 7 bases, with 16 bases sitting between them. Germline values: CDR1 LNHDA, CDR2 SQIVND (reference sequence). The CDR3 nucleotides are TGTGCCAGTAGTATTAGGAGGGTCGGGGGAAATGAGCAGTTCTTC. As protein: CASSIRRVGGNEQFF.

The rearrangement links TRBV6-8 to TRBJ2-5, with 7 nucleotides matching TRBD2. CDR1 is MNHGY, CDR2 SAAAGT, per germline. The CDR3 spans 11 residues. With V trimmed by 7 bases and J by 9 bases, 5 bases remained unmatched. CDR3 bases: TGTGCCAGCACCTCTGGGAGGGCCCAGTACTTC. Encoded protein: CASTSGRAQYF.

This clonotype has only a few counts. In DNA form, the CDR3 reads TGTGCCAGCAGATCCAGGCAAAGTAGGGAGTACTTC. Amino acids: CASRSRQSREYF. The chain couples TRBV7-2 to TRBJ2-7; no reliable D call. The germline V and J ends were trimmed by 6 bases and 11 bases, with 17 bases remaining between them. Germline V gene lookup returns CDR1 SGHTA and CDR2 FQGNSA. This CDR3 comprises 12 residues. Complete variable domain (other parts from reference TRBV7-2 and TRBJ2-7): GAGVSQSPSNKVTEKGKDVELRCDPISGHTALYWYRQSLGQGLEFLIYFQGNSAPDKSGLPSDRFSAERTGGSVSTLTIQRTQQEDSAVYLCASRSRQSREYFGPGTRLTVT.

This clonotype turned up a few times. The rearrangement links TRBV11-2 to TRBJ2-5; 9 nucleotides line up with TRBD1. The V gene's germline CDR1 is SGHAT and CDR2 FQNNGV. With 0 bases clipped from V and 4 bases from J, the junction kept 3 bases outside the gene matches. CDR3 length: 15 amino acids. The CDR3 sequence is CASSLDSGQGETQYF. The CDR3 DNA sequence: TGTGCCAGCAGCTTAGATTCGGGACAGGGAGAGACCCAGTACTTC.

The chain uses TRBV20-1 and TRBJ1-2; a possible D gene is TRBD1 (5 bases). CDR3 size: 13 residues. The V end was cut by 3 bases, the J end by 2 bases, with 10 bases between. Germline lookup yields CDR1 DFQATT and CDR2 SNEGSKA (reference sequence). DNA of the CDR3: TGCAGTGCTAGGCCAGGGATGAACTATGGCTACACCTTC. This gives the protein CSARPGMNYGYTF.

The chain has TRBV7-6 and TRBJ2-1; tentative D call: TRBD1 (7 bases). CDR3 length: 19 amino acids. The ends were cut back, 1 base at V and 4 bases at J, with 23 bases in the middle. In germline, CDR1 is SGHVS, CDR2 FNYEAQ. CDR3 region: CASSLGGELRDSKYNEQFF. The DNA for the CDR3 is TGTGCCAGCAGCTTAGGCGGTGAGCTGCGGGACAGCAAGTACAATGAGCAGTTCTTC.

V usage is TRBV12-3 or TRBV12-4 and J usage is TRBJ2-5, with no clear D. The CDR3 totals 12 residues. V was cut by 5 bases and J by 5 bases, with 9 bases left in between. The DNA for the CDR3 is TGTGCCAGCAGTAGCAGGTGGGAGACCCAGTACTTC. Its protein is CASSSRWETQYF.

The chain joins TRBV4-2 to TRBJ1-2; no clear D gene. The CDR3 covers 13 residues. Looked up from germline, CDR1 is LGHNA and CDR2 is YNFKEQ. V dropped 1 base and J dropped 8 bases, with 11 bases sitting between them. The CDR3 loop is CASSQGQRSGYTF. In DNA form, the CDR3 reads TGTGCCAGCAGCCAAGGGCAGCGCTCCGGCTACACCTTC.

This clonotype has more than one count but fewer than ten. The DNA for the CDR3 is TGTGCCAGCATTTCGCTGAAGGGGGGAGGATTTGATTCACCCCTCCACTTT. It encodes CASISLKGGGFDSPLHF. The rearrangement links TRBV6-6 to TRBJ1-6, with D perhaps TRBD1 (6 bases). CDR1 is MNHNY, CDR2 SVGAGI, per germline (reference sequence). This CDR3 contains 17 residues. Trimming stripped 7 bases from V and 8 bases from J, with 24 bases between.

The CDR3 loop reads CASSWAPGLSTDTQYF. The DNA of the CDR3 is TGTGCCAGCAGCTGGGCCCCAGGGCTAAGCACAGATACGCAGTATTTT. The gene calls are TRBV7-6 and TRBJ2-3, with D maybe TRBD1 (5 bases). From germline, CDR1 is SGHVS and CDR2 FNYEAQ. V lost 4 bases and J 0 bases, leaving 14 bases between the germline ends. This CDR3 contains 16 residues.

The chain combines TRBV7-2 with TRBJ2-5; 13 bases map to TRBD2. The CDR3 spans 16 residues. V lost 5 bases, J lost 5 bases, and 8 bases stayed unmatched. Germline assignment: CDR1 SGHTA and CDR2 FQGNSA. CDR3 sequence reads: CASSRTSGSYGETQYF. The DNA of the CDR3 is TGTGCCAGCAGCAGGACTAGCGGGAGTTATGGGGAGACCCAGTACTTC.

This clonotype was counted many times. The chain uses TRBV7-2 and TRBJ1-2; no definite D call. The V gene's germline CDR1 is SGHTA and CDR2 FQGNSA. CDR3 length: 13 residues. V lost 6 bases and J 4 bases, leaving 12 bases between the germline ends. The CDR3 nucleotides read TGTGCCAGCAGATCAGGCTGGGGCTATGGCTACACCTTC. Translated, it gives CASRSGWGYGYTF.

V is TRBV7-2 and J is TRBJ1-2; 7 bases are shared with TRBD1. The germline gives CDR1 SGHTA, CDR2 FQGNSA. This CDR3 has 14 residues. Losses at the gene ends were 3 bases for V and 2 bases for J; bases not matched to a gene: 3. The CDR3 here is CASSFSRGNYGYTF. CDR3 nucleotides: TGTGCCAGCAGCTTTTCCAGGGGGAACTATGGCTACACCTTC.

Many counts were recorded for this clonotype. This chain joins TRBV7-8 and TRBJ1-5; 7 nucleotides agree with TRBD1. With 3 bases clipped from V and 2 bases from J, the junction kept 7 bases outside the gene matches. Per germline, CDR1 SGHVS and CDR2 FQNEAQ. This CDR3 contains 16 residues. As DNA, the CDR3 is TGTGCCAGCAGCTTGAGCGGGACAGCGCGCAATCAGCCCCAGCATTTT. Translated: CASSLSGTARNQPQHF.

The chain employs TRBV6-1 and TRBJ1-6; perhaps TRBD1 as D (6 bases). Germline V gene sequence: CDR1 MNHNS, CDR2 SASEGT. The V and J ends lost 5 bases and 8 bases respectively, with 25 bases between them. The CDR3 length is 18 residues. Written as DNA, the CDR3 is TGTGCCAGCAGTCCCCACCCCCGGACAGACCTCTCCGATTCACCCCTCCACTTT. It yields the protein CASSPHPRTDLSDSPLHF.

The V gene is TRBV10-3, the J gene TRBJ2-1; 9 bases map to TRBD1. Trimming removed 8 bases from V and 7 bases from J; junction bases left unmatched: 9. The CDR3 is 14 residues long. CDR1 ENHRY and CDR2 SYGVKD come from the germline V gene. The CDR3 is CAISRQGVGNEQFF. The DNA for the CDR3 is TGTGCCATCTCTCGACAGGGGGTTGGGAATGAGCAGTTCTTC.